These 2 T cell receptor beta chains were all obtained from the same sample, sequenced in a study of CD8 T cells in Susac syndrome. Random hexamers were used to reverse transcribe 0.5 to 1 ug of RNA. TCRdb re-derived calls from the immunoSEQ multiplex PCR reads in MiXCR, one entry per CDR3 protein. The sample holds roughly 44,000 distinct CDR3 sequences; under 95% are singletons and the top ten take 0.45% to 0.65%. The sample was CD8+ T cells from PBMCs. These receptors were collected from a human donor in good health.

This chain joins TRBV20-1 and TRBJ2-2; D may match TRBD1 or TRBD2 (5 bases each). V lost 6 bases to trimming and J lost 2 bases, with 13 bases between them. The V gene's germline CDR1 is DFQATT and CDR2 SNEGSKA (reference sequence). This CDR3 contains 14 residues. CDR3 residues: CSAPNRDNTGELFF. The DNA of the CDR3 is TGCAGTGCCCCAAACCGGGACAACACCGGGGAGCTGTTTTTT.

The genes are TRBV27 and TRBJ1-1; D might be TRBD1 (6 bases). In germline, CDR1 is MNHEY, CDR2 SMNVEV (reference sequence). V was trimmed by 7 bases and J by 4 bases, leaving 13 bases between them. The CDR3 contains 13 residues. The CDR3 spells CASTTQGFTEAFF. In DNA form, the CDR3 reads TGTGCCAGCACCACACAGGGATTCACTGAAGCTTTCTTT.